This passage covers 14 T cell receptor beta chains from one sample sequenced in a study of T cells expressing NK-cell markers (dated by TCRdb to 2018 to 2020). The library relied on 5' RACE. The instrument given in TCRdb is Illumina HiSeq 2000. After the reads were reprocessed by TCRdb, one entry was made per CDR3 protein sequence, with no DNA. The record for this sample contains a few hundred thousand distinct CDR3 sequences. Roughly 5.2% of the sample belongs to the ten largest clones. Input material: blood T cells: a sorted CD56 or NKG2C T cell subset, CD4+ or CD8+ T cells, or bulk PBMC T cells (not recorded which). These receptors were obtained from a man aged 18 to 69 in good health.

V is TRBV7-9 and J is TRBJ2-1. Germline V CDR1 and CDR2: SEHNR, FQNEAQ (reference sequence). The CDR3 loop spans 16 amino acids. CDR3 sequence reads: CASSLALAQSYNEQFF. Together with reference TRBV7-9 and TRBJ2-1, the CDR3 gives the full variable domain: DTGVSQNPRHKITKRGQNVTFRCDPISEHNRLYWYRQTLGQGPEFLTYFQNEAQLEKSRLLSDRFSAERPKGSFSTLEIQRTEQGDSAMYLCASSLALAQSYNEQFFGPGTRLTVL.

V gene TRBV24-1 combines with J gene TRBJ2-5; the D call from TCRdb, TRBD1, cannot be confirmed without DNA. This CDR3 has 13 amino acids. Germline CDR1 reads KGHDR; CDR2 reads SFDVKD. The CDR3 is CATSGQGYETQYF.

The chain uses TRBV3-1 and TRBJ2-1; no DNA is available, so the TRBD2 call from TCRdb remains unchecked. The CDR3 consists of 16 residues. Germline CDR1 reads LGHDT; CDR2 reads YNNKEL (reference sequence). The CDR3 loop reads CASSQDWLAGGHEQFF.

The chain is built from TRBV4-1 and TRBJ1-3; TCRdb returns TRBD1, unconfirmable since there is no DNA. The CDR3 length is 16 residues. The V gene's germline CDR1 is MGHRA and CDR2 YSYEKL. CDR3: CASSQVQGAAGNTIYF.

This chain joins TRBV2 and TRBJ2-3; there is no DNA to check the TCRdb D call of TRBD2. CDR1 is SNHLY, CDR2 FYNNEI, per germline. The CDR3 has 17 residues. The CDR3 loop is CASSKAGLAGSTDTQYF. Based on the CDR3 plus reference TRBV2 and TRBJ2-3, the full variable domain is EPEVTQTPSHQVTQMGQEVILRCVPISNHLYFYWYRQILGQKVEFLVSFYNNEISEKSEIFDDQFSVERPDGSNFTLKIRSTKLEDSAMYFCASSKAGLAGSTDTQYFGPGTRLTVL.

The CDR3 reads CASSNHDRVRSYEQYF. J is TRBJ2-7 and V is TRBV3-1; TCRdb reports TRBD1, a call that lacks DNA to check it against. Germline CDR1 is LGHDT and CDR2 is YNNKEL (reference sequence). There are 16 residues in the CDR3.

This rearrangement joins TRBV6-1 to TRBJ2-3; no DNA is available, so the TRBD2 call from TCRdb remains unchecked. The CDR3 totals 13 residues. Germline assignment: CDR1 MNHNS and CDR2 SASEGT. The CDR3 here is CASRPSTQNTQYF.

This chain connects TRBV12-3 or TRBV12-4 to TRBJ2-7; no DNA is available, so the TRBD1 call from TCRdb remains unchecked. The CDR3 runs 16 residues. Here the CDR3 reads CASSSYGSRAGVEQYF.

The chain combines TRBV5-5 with TRBJ2-2. Per the germline V gene, CDR1 is SGHKS and CDR2 is YYEKEE (reference sequence). The CDR3 is made up of 15 amino acids. The CDR3 region is CASSLPHSGGGELFF.

The chain links TRBV18 to TRBJ2-2; TCRdb gives TRBD1 as the D gene, but with no DNA this cannot be confirmed. Germline V gene lookup returns CDR1 KGHSH and CDR2 LQKENI. The CDR3 extends over 17 amino acids. This CDR3 is CASSPPGTRKNTGELFF. The full variable domain, in which reference TRBV18 and TRBJ2-2 provide the parts outside the CDR3, is NAGVMQNPRHLVRRRGQEARLRCSPMKGHSHVYWYRQLPEEGLKFMVYLQKENIIDESGMPKERFSAEFPKEGPSILRIQQVVRGDSAAYFCASSPPGTRKNTGELFFGEGSRLTVL.

J is TRBJ2-7 and V is TRBV29-1; TCRdb proposes TRBD1, but this gene call is untestable without DNA. This CDR3 is built from 12 residues. Looked up from germline, CDR1 is SQVTM and CDR2 is ANQGSEA. CDR3: CSVEDRTGGLYF.

The rearrangement uses TRBV27 and TRBJ2-2; TCRdb's assignment of TRBD2 cannot be checked, as there is no DNA. The CDR3 loop spans 16 amino acids. Germline assignment: CDR1 MNHEY and CDR2 SMNVEV (reference sequence). The CDR3 loop reads CASSFSGGGNTGELFF.

This sequence joins TRBV19 and TRBJ2-3; TCRdb lists TRBD2, though no DNA is available to test this call. The CDR3 consists of 17 residues. Germline V gives CDR1 LNHDA, CDR2 SQIVND (reference sequence). The CDR3: CASSIDHRGGNLDTQYF.

The gene calls are TRBV30 and TRBJ2-3; TCRdb selects TRBD1, and the lack of DNA leaves this call unchecked. Germline values: CDR1 GTSNPN, CDR2 SVGIG (reference sequence). This CDR3 region has 16 residues. CDR3 sequence reads: CAWNPPGTGRTDTQYF.